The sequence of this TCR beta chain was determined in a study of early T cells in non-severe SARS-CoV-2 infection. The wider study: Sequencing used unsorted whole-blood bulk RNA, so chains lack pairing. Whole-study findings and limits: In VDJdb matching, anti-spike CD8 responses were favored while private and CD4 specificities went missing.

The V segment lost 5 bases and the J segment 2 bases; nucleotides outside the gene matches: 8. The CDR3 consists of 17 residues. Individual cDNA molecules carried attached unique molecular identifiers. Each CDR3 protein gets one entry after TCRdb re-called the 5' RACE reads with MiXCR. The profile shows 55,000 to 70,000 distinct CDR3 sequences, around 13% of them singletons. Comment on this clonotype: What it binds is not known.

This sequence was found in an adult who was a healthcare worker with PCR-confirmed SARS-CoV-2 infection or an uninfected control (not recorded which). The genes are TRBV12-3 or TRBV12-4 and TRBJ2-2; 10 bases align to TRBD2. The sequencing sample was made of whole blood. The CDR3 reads CASSPGLALGNTGELFF. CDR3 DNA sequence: TGTGCCAGCAGTCCGGGACTAGCGTTGGGAAACACCGGGGAGCTGTTTTTT.